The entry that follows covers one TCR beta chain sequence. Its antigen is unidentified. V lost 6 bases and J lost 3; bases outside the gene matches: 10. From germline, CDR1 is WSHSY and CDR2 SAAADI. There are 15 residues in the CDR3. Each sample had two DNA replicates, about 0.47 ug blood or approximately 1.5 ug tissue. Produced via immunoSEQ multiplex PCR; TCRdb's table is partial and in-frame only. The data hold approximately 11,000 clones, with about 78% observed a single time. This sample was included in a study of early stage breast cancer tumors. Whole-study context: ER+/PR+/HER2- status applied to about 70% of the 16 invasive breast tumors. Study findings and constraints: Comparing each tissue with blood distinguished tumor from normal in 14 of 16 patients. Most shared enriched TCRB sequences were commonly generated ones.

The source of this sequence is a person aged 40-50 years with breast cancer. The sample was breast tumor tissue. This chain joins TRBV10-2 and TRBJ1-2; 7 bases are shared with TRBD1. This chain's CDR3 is CASSPDQGVDYGYTF. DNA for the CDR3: TGCGCCAGCAGCCCCGACCAGGGGGTCGACTATGGCTACACCTTC.